This TCR beta chain was sequenced during a study of CXCR3-negative and CXCR3-positive naive CD8 T cells. Study-wide results and caveats: Once cells were cryopreserved, CXCR3 expression went down partly, and most assays used fresh PBMCs. Sequencing showed both naive subsets with comparably high diversity, and memory CD8+ cells much lower.

The authors prepared UMI-labeled TRB cDNA libraries by 5' RACE. For each CDR3 protein, TCRdb gives one entry from its re-call of the 5' RACE reads, without DNA. The table gives around 140,000 distinct CDR3 sequences; the top ten clones make up roughly 0.31% of it. Details on this clonotype: No antigen is known for it.

In germline, CDR1 is MGHDK, CDR2 SYGVNS. This CDR3 spans 14 amino acids. The CD45RO-CCR7+CD27+CD95- phenotype denoted naive CD8+ T cells. The V gene is TRBV25-1, the J gene TRBJ2-7; without DNA, the TCRdb call of TRBD2 cannot be checked. This receptor was obtained from a human donor in good health. Some clones in this sample may be carry-over from other donors' samples. Material for sequencing was naive CXCR3- CD8+ T cells from blood. Subset denoted: CD45RO-CCR7+CD27+CD95- naive CD8+ T cells lacking CXCR3 (TNR3-). Here the CDR3 reads CASSEESRSYEQYF.